This T cell receptor (beta chain) was sequenced in a study of control samples from healthy donors and cancer patients. This table comes from immunoSEQ multiplex PCR, and its TCRdb copy is limited to in-frame clones, with some not included. The sample records over 200,000 clones, 82% being singletons. Germline V lookup: CDR1 SNHLY, CDR2 FYNNEI. V lost 6 bases to trimming and J lost 10 bases, with 16 bases between them. The CDR3 covers 13 residues. This clone has only a few counts. The sample comprised PBMCs. This rearrangement joins TRBV2 to TRBJ2-1; no definite D call. The source of this sequence is an older woman with lung cancer. The CDR3 here is CASSDNQPGEQFF. In DNA form, the CDR3 reads TGTGCCAGCAGCGACAACCAACCTGGGGAGCAGTTCTTC.